One sample yielded the 22 T cell receptor beta chains listed below, sequenced in a study of beta chain features in type 1 diabetes. Study-wide results and limits: All four CD4+ subsets from Type 1 diabetes patients carried moderately but significantly shorter TCRB CDR3s.

Which antigens these TCRs recognize remains unknown. What was sequenced were expressed TCRB transcripts, since all of the isolated RNA had been reverse transcribed. TCRdb's copy holds only in-frame clones and misses some; the assay was immunoSEQ multiplex PCR. The sample has hundreds of thousands of clones, approximately 9.9% seen once; the top ten hold about 1%. Sequenced sample: central memory CD4+ T cells from blood. These receptors were collected from a man under 40 with type 1 diabetes.

This clone was recorded a few times. The chain links TRBV6-6 to TRBJ1-5; 7 positions match TRBD1. V shed 6 bases, J shed 5 bases, and the junction held 13 bases outside the gene matches. The germline V gene has CDR1 MNHNY and CDR2 SVGAGI (reference sequence). CDR3 length equals 16 residues. The DNA of the CDR3 is TGTGCCAGCAGGAGGGATGGGACAGTTGGCCATCAGCCCCAGCATTTT. Translating it yields CASRRDGTVGHQPQHF.

This clone was detected only a few times. The J gene is TRBJ2-7, the V gene TRBV30; D might be TRBD2 (6 bases). The length of the CDR3 is 12 residues. The germline V and J ends were trimmed by 1 base and 2 bases, with 6 bases remaining between them. Germline CDR1 and CDR2: GTSNPN and SVGIG (reference sequence). CDR3 residues: CAWSGGAYEQYF. CDR3 sequence (DNA): TGTGCCTGGAGTGGGGGGGCCTACGAGCAGTACTTC.

V usage is TRBV7-9 and J usage is TRBJ1-1; the D is unclear. In germline, CDR1 is SEHNR, CDR2 FQNEAQ (reference sequence). This CDR3 region has 12 residues. Between the trimmed V and J ends, which lost 5 bases and 4 bases, there was a span of 8 bases. CDR3 DNA sequence: TGTGCCAGCAGCCCCGAGGGCACTGAAGCTTTCTTT. Protein: CASSPEGTEAFF.

This chain links TRBV14 with TRBJ2-2; 9 nucleotides line up with TRBD1. Germline CDR1 SGHDN, CDR2 FVKESK. V gave up 2 bases and J gave up 1 base; unmatched junction bases: 8. This CDR3 is built from 18 residues. The CDR3 reads CASSQTFGTGRNTGELFF. CDR3 DNA sequence: TGTGCCAGCAGCCAAACCTTTGGGACAGGGCGGAACACCGGGGAGCTGTTTTTT.

A few counts support this clone. The chain couples TRBV5-1 to TRBJ2-7; D might be TRBD1 (6 bases). V lost 5 bases and J 2 bases, leaving 11 bases between the germline ends. Germline CDR1 and CDR2: SGHRS and YFSETQ. The CDR3 is 13 residues long. CDR3 residues: CASSAGQTYEQYF. The CDR3 coding sequence is TGCGCCAGCAGTGCCGGACAGACCTACGAGCAGTACTTC.

The chain links TRBV7-9 to TRBJ2-2; 10 positions agree with TRBD1. CDR1 is SEHNR and CDR2 is FQNEAQ in the germline V gene (reference sequence). The CDR3 covers 14 residues. J was trimmed by 5 bases and V by 4 bases; bases with no gene match: 1. This chain's CDR3 is CASSWGQGTGELFF. In DNA, the CDR3 is TGTGCCAGCAGCTGGGGACAGGGGACCGGGGAGCTGTTTTTT.

Concerning this clone: Other DNA sequences within the sample encode an identical CDR3. The chain carries TRBV9 and TRBJ2-6; weak D call: TRBD2 (5 bases). Germline CDR1 is SGDLS and CDR2 is YYNGEE. The V end was cut by 3 bases, the J end by 2 bases, with 15 bases between. The CDR3 is 17 amino acids. For the CDR3, the DNA is TGTGCCAGCAGCGGGCCCCGCGAGGGCGCTGGGGCCAACGTCCTGACTTTC. As protein: CASSGPREGAGANVLTF.

This chain uses TRBV9 with TRBJ1-3; 7 positions agree with TRBD1. Germline loops: CDR1 SGDLS, CDR2 YYNGEE. With 4 bases clipped from V and 1 base from J, the junction kept 5 bases outside the gene matches. The CDR3 runs 15 residues. The chain's CDR3 is CASSTGQFSGNTIYF. CDR3 bases: TGTGCCAGCAGCACGGGACAGTTTTCTGGAAACACCATATATTTT.

This clone was observed a few times. The rearrangement joins TRBV9 to TRBJ2-7, with 7 nucleotides matching TRBD1. After removal of 4 bases from V and 0 bases from J, the junction contained 7 bases not matched to a gene. This CDR3 spans 15 amino acids. Germline CDR1 is SGDLS and CDR2 is YYNGEE. In DNA form, the CDR3 reads TGTGCCAGCAGCCCTACTGGGACAGTCTCCTACGAGCAGTACTTC. Amino acids: CASSPTGTVSYEQYF.

This chain links TRBV10-1 with TRBJ1-2; 7 nucleotides line up with TRBD1. The germline CDR1 and CDR2 sequences are WNHNN and SYGVQD (reference sequence). Trimming cost V 5 bases and J 7 bases; bases outside gene matches: 7. The CDR3 runs to 13 residues. The CDR3 protein is CASSPGGSRGYTF. The CDR3 nucleotides are TGCGCCAGCAGTCCAGGGGGTTCTCGTGGCTACACCTTC.

The chain is built from TRBV7-2 and TRBJ1-5; D unresolved. From germline, CDR1 is SGHTA and CDR2 FQGNSA. CDR3 length equals 13 residues. The ends were cut back, 5 bases at V and 2 bases at J, with 7 bases in the middle. CDR3 loop: CASSPQGNQPQHF. CDR3 DNA sequence: TGTGCCAGCAGCCCCCAGGGCAATCAGCCCCAGCATTTT.

Only a few counts were recorded for this clone. The chain joins TRBV5-4 to TRBJ2-3; 9 bases align to TRBD1. From germline, CDR1 is SGHNT and CDR2 YYREEE (reference sequence). The CDR3 runs to 15 residues. V was clipped by 0 bases and J by 2 bases; unmatched bases: 1. This CDR3 is CASSLDRGPTDTQYF. In DNA, the CDR3 is TGTGCCAGCAGCTTGGACAGGGGGCCCACAGATACGCAGTATTTT.

Only a few counts were recorded for this clone. CDR3 DNA: TGTGCTAGTGGTGTTCAGGGGAAAACCGGGGAGCTGTTTTTT. Amino acid sequence: CASGVQGKTGELFF. The chain uses TRBV12-5 and TRBJ2-2, with a tentative D call TRBD1 (6 bases). The CDR3 length is 14 residues. CDR1 and CDR2 (germline): LGHNT, FRNRAP. Trimming pared 5 bases from V and 5 bases from J, leaving 12 bases between.

This clone was found many times. The gene calls are TRBV6-6 and TRBJ1-5; D might be TRBD1 (5 bases). Germline CDR1 MNHNY, CDR2 SVGAGI (reference sequence). V was trimmed by 6 bases and J by 7 bases, leaving 13 bases between them. This CDR3 contains 13 residues. DNA for the CDR3: TGTGCCAGCAGCTCCGACAGAGACCAGCCCCAGCATTTT. Encoded protein: CASSSDRDQPQHF.

The sample holds a few counts of this clone. The rearrangement uses TRBV6-5 and TRBJ1-4, with D unclear. Germline V gene sequence: CDR1 MNHEY, CDR2 SVGAGI. The V gene lost 4 bases and the J gene lost 8 bases, with 11 bases spanning the gap. The CDR3 has 13 amino acids. CDR3 nucleotides: TGTGCCAGCAGTTCCGGAGGGAGCGAAAAACTGTTTTTT. It yields the protein CASSSGGSEKLFF.

The chain uses TRBV5-4 and TRBJ1-6; 7 bases line up with TRBD1. V lost 5 bases to trimming and J lost 0 bases; unmatched junction nucleotides: 8. CDR3 size: 17 residues. Germline V CDR1 and CDR2: SGHNT, YYREEE (reference sequence). DNA for the CDR3: TGTGCCAGCAGTGACCCGGGACAGAGCTCCTATAATTCACCCCTCCACTTT. This sequence encodes CASSDPGQSSYNSPLHF.

The chain combines TRBV11-2 with TRBJ2-5; TRBD2 aligns across 8 bases. The CDR3 covers 15 residues. Trimming cost V 2 bases and J 7 bases; bases outside gene matches: 9. CDR1 and CDR2 from the germline V gene are SGHAT and FQNNGV. CDR3 amino acids: CASSLSRGGEGTQYF. CDR3 sequence (DNA): TGTGCCAGCAGCTTAAGCCGGGGGGGCGAGGGGACCCAGTACTTC.

This chain joins TRBV7-9 and TRBJ1-2; possible D gene TRBD1, 6 bases. The V gene's germline CDR1 is SEHNR and CDR2 FQNEAQ (reference sequence). The length of the CDR3 is 12 residues. Trimming removed 5 bases at V and 12 bases at J, with 16 bases between. The CDR3 loop is CASSLPGQRDTF. The CDR3 nucleotides are TGTGCCAGCAGCCTGCCGGGACAAAGGGACACCTTC.

The chain recombines TRBV6-5 with TRBJ1-6, with a tentative D call TRBD1 (5 bases). This CDR3 spans 14 amino acids. CDR1 MNHEY and CDR2 SVGAGI come from the germline V gene. The V end lost 7 bases, the J end lost 9 bases, and 16 bases lay between the germline ends. The chain's CDR3 is CASTPGGNRSPLHF. CDR3 in DNA: TGTGCCAGCACTCCGGGGGGGAATCGTTCACCCCTCCACTTT.

The table lists this clone with a few counts. The chain combines TRBV5-6 with TRBJ1-1, with no clear D. CDR3 length: 13 amino acids. Germline CDR1 reads SGHDT; CDR2 reads YYEEEE. V dropped 3 bases and J dropped 1 base, with 7 bases sitting between them. CDR3 region: CASSYQQNTEAFF. Written as DNA, the CDR3 is TGTGCCAGCAGCTATCAGCAGAACACTGAAGCTTTCTTT. The complete variable domain, with remaining parts taken from reference TRBV5-6 and TRBJ1-1, reads DAGVTQSPTHLIKTRGQQVTLRCSPKSGHDTVSWYQQALGQGPQFIFQYYEEEERQRGNFPDRFSGHQFPNYSSELNVNALLLGDSALYLCASSYQQNTEAFFGQGTRLTVV.

The table lists this clone with a few counts. The V call is TRBV6-6, the J call TRBJ2-5; D remains unclear. The CDR3 runs to 14 residues. V was pared by 6 bases and J by 4 bases, with 15 bases between. Germline V lookup: CDR1 MNHNY, CDR2 SVGAGI (reference sequence). CDR3 protein: CASREINLSETQYF. In DNA, the CDR3 is TGTGCCAGCAGGGAAATTAACCTCTCAGAGACCCAGTACTTC.

This clone was seen more than once but under ten times. The rearrangement uses TRBV5-8 and TRBJ1-2; 8 bases map to TRBD1. Trimming at V came to 1 base and at J to 5 bases, leaving 10 bases not matched to a gene. CDR3 length: 16 amino acids. Germline loops: CDR1 SGHTS, CDR2 YDEGEE. The CDR3: CASSLQGQGARYGYTF. The CDR3 DNA sequence: TGTGCCAGCAGCTTGCAGGGTCAGGGGGCGCGATATGGCTACACCTTC. Drawing the rest from reference TRBV5-8 and TRBJ1-2, the complete variable domain is EAGVTQSPTHLIKTRGQQATLRCSPISGHTSVYWYQQALGLGLQFLLWYDEGEERNRGNFPPRFSGRQFPNYSSELNVNALELEDSALYLCASSLQGQGARYGYTFGSGTRLTVV.